Following are 10 T cell receptor beta chains from one sample sequenced in a study of cytomegalovirus exposure and HLA in healthy donors. With 60 Vbeta and 13 Jbeta primers, the PCR was carried out. TCRdb's copy holds only in-frame clones and misses some; the assay was immunoSEQ multiplex PCR. The profile covers 80,000 to 95,000 clones, with roughly two thirds appearing a single time and about 5.9% taken by the ten largest. Source material: PBMCs. The receptor set was obtained from a woman younger than 45 in good health and CMV-seronegative.

V is TRBV19 and J is TRBJ2-4; possible D gene TRBD1, 5 bases. V gave up 3 bases and J gave up 6 bases, with 6 bases separating them. The germline V gene encodes CDR1 LNHDA and CDR2 SQIVND (reference sequence). CDR3 length: 12 amino acids. CDR3 sequence: CASSIQGNIQYF. DNA of the CDR3: TGTGCCAGTAGTATCCAGGGAAACATTCAGTACTTC.

This clone was recorded a few times. This sequence joins TRBV4-2 and TRBJ2-2; 8 bases line up with TRBD2. V trimming: 0 bases; J trimming: 6 bases; junction bases outside the gene matches: 6. Germline CDR1 reads LGHNA; CDR2 reads YNFKEQ. CDR3 length equals 16 residues. CDR3 sequence reads: CASSQEKGLDSGELFF. The CDR3 DNA reads TGTGCCAGCAGCCAAGAAAAGGGACTAGATTCCGGGGAGCTGTTTTTT.

This rearrangement joins TRBV5-6 to TRBJ1-4; possibly TRBD1 for D (6 bases). The CDR3 length is 16 residues. Germline V CDR1 and CDR2: SGHDT, YYEEEE. Trimming removed 3 bases at V and 0 bases at J, with 12 bases between. This CDR3 reads CASSYRTVSTNEKLFF. DNA of the CDR3: TGTGCCAGCAGCTACAGGACAGTATCAACTAATGAAAAACTGTTTTTT.

The gene calls are TRBV27 and TRBJ2-1; 7 positions agree with TRBD2. Germline assignment: CDR1 MNHEY and CDR2 SMNVEV (reference sequence). Trimming took 8 bases from V and 6 from J; bases not matched to a gene: 10. The CDR3 is 14 amino acids. The DNA of the CDR3 is TGTGCCAGCGCATCCGGGACTACCCGCAATGAGCAGTTCTTC. The encoded protein is CASASGTTRNEQFF.

This clone is a singleton in its sample. The genes are TRBV4-2 and TRBJ2-7; 8 nucleotides agree with TRBD2. J was trimmed by 4 bases and V by 0 bases; bases with no gene match: 5. In germline, CDR1 is LGHNA, CDR2 YNFKEQ. The length of the CDR3 is 15 residues. CDR3 in DNA: TGTGCCAGCAGCCAAGATCCGGGAGGGGTTTACGAGCAGTACTTC. Its protein is CASSQDPGGVYEQYF.

This clone was counted only a few times. The gene calls are TRBV30 and TRBJ2-5; TRBD2 agrees at 13 bases. The V gene end was trimmed by 5 bases and the J gene end by 4 bases; junction bases not matched to a gene: 7. CDR1 is GTSNPN, CDR2 SVGIG, per germline (reference sequence). CDR3 length equals 15 residues. CDR3 amino acids: CAWDELAGGPETQYF. Written as DNA, the CDR3 is TGTGCCTGGGATGAACTAGCGGGAGGGCCAGAGACCCAGTACTTC.

This clone was counted a few times. The chain links TRBV2 to TRBJ2-1, with 13 positions matching TRBD2. Trimming took 5 bases from V and 10 from J; bases not matched to a gene: 8. The germline CDR1 and CDR2 sequences are SNHLY and FYNNEI. This CDR3 is built from 15 residues. The CDR3 DNA reads as TGTGCCAGCAGTCCTACTAGCGGGGGGGCAGGGGAGCAGTTCTTC. It codes for CASSPTSGGAGEQFF.

The chain recombines TRBV9 with TRBJ2-5; D might be TRBD2 (6 bases). Germline V lookup: CDR1 SGDLS, CDR2 YYNGEE. The CDR3 sequence is 16 residues long. The germline V and J ends were trimmed by 4 bases and 0 bases, with 16 bases remaining between them. CDR3 protein: CASSLGLGGHQETQYF. CDR3 DNA sequence: TGTGCCAGCAGCTTAGGGCTCGGGGGACACCAAGAGACCCAGTACTTC.

The chain is built from TRBV6-5 and TRBJ1-1; 9 bases match TRBD1. The CDR3 is made up of 15 amino acids. Germline V gene lookup returns CDR1 MNHEY and CDR2 SVGAGI. The V segment lost 6 bases and the J segment 1 base; nucleotides outside the gene matches: 6. The CDR3 region is CASRDRGGANTEAFF. The DNA of the CDR3 is TGTGCCAGCAGGGACAGGGGAGGGGCGAACACTGAAGCTTTCTTT.

V usage is TRBV7-9 and J usage is TRBJ2-5; D is unresolved. Trimming took 5 bases from V and 0 from J, leaving 10 bases between them. This CDR3 contains 14 residues. Germline V gene lookup returns CDR1 SEHNR and CDR2 FQNEAQ (reference sequence). For the CDR3, the DNA is TGTGCCAGCAGCCTAACAGAGTACCAAGAGACCCAGTACTTC. This encodes CASSLTEYQETQYF.